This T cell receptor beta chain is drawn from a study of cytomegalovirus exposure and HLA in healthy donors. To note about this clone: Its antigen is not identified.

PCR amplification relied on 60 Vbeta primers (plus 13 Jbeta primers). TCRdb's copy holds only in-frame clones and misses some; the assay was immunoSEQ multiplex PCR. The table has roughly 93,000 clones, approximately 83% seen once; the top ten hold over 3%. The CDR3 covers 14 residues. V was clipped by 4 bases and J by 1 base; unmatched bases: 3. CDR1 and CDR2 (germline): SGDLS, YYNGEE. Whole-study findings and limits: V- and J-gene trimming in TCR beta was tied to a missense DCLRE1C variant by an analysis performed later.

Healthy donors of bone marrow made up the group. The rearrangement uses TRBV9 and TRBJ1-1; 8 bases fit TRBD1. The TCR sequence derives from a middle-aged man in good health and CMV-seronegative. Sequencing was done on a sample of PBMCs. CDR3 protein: CASSYGTGNTEAFF. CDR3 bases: TGTGCCAGCAGCTACGGGACAGGGAACACTGAAGCTTTCTTT.